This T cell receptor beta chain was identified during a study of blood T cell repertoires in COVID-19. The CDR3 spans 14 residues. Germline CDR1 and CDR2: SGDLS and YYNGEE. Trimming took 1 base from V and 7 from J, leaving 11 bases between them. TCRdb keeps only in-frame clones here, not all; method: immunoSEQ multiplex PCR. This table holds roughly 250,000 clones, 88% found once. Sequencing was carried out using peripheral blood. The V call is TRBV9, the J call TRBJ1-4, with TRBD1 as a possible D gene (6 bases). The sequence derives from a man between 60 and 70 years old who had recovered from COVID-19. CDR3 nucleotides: TGTGCCAGCAGCGTATCAGGGGCGGGTGAAAAACTGTTTTTT. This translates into CASSVSGAGEKLFF.